These 18 T cell receptor beta chains share one sample of origin, sequenced in a study of T cell responses to AZD1222 COVID-19 vaccine. Measured with immunoSEQ multiplex PCR; TCRdb has only the in-frame clones, and not every one. The sample has 150,000 to 200,000 clones, roughly 92% seen once. The specimen was peripheral blood, collected on day 0 of AZD1222 vaccination. The source of these receptors is an adult in good health.

This rearrangement joins TRBV3-1 (or the pseudogene TRBV3-2) to TRBJ2-3; the D is unclear. With 1 base removed from V and 4 bases from J, the gap between germline ends came to 3 bases. Germline V gene lookup returns CDR1 LGHDT and CDR2 YNNKEL (reference sequence). The CDR3 has 12 residues. CDR3 bases: TGTGCCAGCAGCCAAGTGGCAGATACGCAGTATTTT. Translating gives CASSQVADTQYF.

V is TRBV3-1 (or the pseudogene TRBV3-2) and J is TRBJ1-1; D not resolved. This CDR3 contains 13 residues. CDR1 is LGHDT and CDR2 is YNNKEL in the germline V gene (reference sequence). With 2 bases removed from V and 5 bases from J, the gap between germline ends came to 9 bases. CDR3 region: CASSQWGGTEAFF. The CDR3 DNA reads TGTGCCAGCAGCCAATGGGGTGGGACTGAAGCTTTCTTT.

This clone appeared a few times. For the CDR3, the DNA is TGTGCCAGCAGTGACGGGCCGGGAGAAGGAGAGACCCAGTACTTC. It translates to CASSDGPGEGETQYF. The chain carries TRBV6-4 and TRBJ2-5; possible D gene TRBD2, 6 bases. Trimming left V 2 bases short and J 4 bases short, with 14 bases between. This CDR3 region has 15 residues. Germline values: CDR1 MRHNA, CDR2 SNTAGT.

This clone was picked up one time. This rearrangement joins TRBV7-8 to TRBJ2-2; 7 bases fit TRBD2. The CDR3 spans 15 residues. Germline CDR1 is SGHVS and CDR2 is FQNEAQ. With V trimmed by 5 bases and J by 6 bases, 9 bases remained unmatched. CDR3 coding DNA: TGTGCCAGCAGCCCCGACGGGGGGTTTCCCGGGGAGCTGTTTTTT. As protein: CASSPDGGFPGELFF.

The V and J genes are TRBV24-1 and TRBJ1-1, with TRBD1 identical over 11 bases. CDR1 KGHDR and CDR2 SFDVKD come from the germline V gene. V gave up 1 base and J gave up 4 bases; unmatched junction bases: 13. This CDR3 is 19 amino acids long. The CDR3 region has the DNA TGTGCCACCAGTGATTTCGGGGGGAGGACAGGGGGCGAGTTCACTGAAGCTTTCTTT. It specifies CATSDFGGRTGGEFTEAFF.

This clone was recorded a few times. The chain joins TRBV5-1 to TRBJ2-7; TRBD2 matches 7 bases. Germline CDR1 SGHRS, CDR2 YFSETQ. V lost 4 bases, J lost 2 bases, and 9 bases stayed unmatched. The CDR3 sequence is 15 residues long. CDR3 loop: CASSPGGGEPYEQYF. The CDR3 DNA sequence: TGCGCCAGCAGCCCGGGGGGTGGCGAGCCCTACGAGCAGTACTTC.

The chain couples TRBV19 to TRBJ1-2; D remains unclear. V was trimmed by 4 bases and J by 1 base, leaving 10 bases between them. The CDR3 totals 14 residues. Germline-derived CDR1 and CDR2 are LNHDA and SQIVND (reference sequence). CDR3 protein: CASSTPVLNYGYTF. The DNA of the CDR3 is TGTGCCAGTAGTACCCCGGTCCTTAACTATGGCTACACCTTC.

The CDR3: CATDKSPGLAGGKSSYNEQFF. The CDR3 bases are TGTGCCACCGACAAATCACCGGGACTAGCGGGAGGCAAAAGCTCCTACAATGAGCAGTTCTTC. The chain links TRBV24-1 to TRBJ2-1, with 15 positions matching TRBD2. The V gene end was trimmed by 9 bases and the J gene end by 0 bases; junction bases not matched to a gene: 17. The CDR3 length is 21 residues. CDR1 KGHDR and CDR2 SFDVKD come from the germline V gene.

The chain combines TRBV19 with TRBJ1-1; 10 bases match TRBD1. Germline-derived CDR1 and CDR2 are LNHDA and SQIVND (reference sequence). The V gene end was trimmed by 5 bases and the J gene end by 1 base; junction bases not matched to a gene: 13. This CDR3 spans 18 amino acids. CDR3 region: CASSRYRQGAGGNTEAFF. For the CDR3, the DNA is TGTGCCAGTAGTCGTTACCGACAGGGGGCAGGAGGGAACACTGAAGCTTTCTTT. Full variable domain (missing parts from reference TRBV19 and TRBJ1-1): DGGITQSPKYLFRKEGQNVTLSCEQNLNHDAMYWYRQDPGQGLRLIYYSQIVNDFQKGDIAEGYSVSREKKESFPLTVTSAQKNPTAFYLCASSRYRQGAGGNTEAFFGQGTRLTVV.

The chain combines TRBV6-5 with TRBJ2-4, with unresolved D. Trimming removed 8 bases from V and 0 bases from J, with 14 bases in between. The CDR3 runs 15 residues. From germline, CDR1 is MNHEY and CDR2 SVGAGI. Written as DNA, the CDR3 is TGTGCCAGCTCCGATGGGCGCTTAGCCAAAAACATTCAGTACTTC. Its protein product is CASSDGRLAKNIQYF.

The chain has TRBV11-2 and TRBJ2-5; D is perhaps TRBD2 (5 bases). Deletions cut 8 bases from V and 4 bases from J, with 20 bases between. The germline CDR1 and CDR2 sequences are SGHAT and FQNNGV. The CDR3 runs to 15 residues. CDR3 sequence reads: CASRGSALGRETQYF. DNA of the CDR3: TGTGCCAGCCGGGGTAGCGCCCTAGGGAGAGAGACCCAGTACTTC. Looking up the rest from reference TRBV11-2 and TRBJ2-5 gives the full variable domain: EAGVAQSPRYKIIEKRQSVAFWCNPISGHATLYWYQQILGQGPKLLIQFQNNGVVDDSQLPKDRFSAERLKGVDSTLKIQPAKLEDSAVYLCASRGSALGRETQYFGPGTRLLVL.

This chain uses TRBV4-3 with TRBJ1-2; tentatively, D is TRBD1 (6 bases). Per germline, CDR1 LGHNA and CDR2 YSLEER. The CDR3 is 15 amino acids. V lost 0 bases and J 5 bases, leaving 13 bases between the germline ends. The CDR3 DNA is TGCGCCAGCAGCCAAGATCCTACAGGGAAATATGGCTACACCTTC. Its protein product is CASSQDPTGKYGYTF.

The chain has TRBV4-3 and TRBJ1-2; the match to TRBD1 covers 10 bases. The CDR3 spans 15 residues. Germline V gives CDR1 LGHNA, CDR2 YSLEER. V lost 1 base and J lost 2; bases outside the gene matches: 1. Here the CDR3 DNA reads TGCGCCAGCAGCCAAGCGGGACAGGGGAACTATGGCTACACCTTC. This encodes CASSQAGQGNYGYTF.

The V call is TRBV28, the J call TRBJ1-2, with D tentatively TRBD1 (6 bases). The germline V gene encodes CDR1 MDHEN and CDR2 SYDVKM. This CDR3 contains 17 residues. V lost 3 bases to trimming and J lost 8 bases, with 25 bases between them. The CDR3 DNA reads TGTGCCAGCAGTTTCCCCCCCGGGGGGGCGAGTAAATTGGGCTACACCTTC. Its translation: CASSFPPGGASKLGYTF.

The chain employs TRBV10-3 and TRBJ1-2; TRBD1 matches at 9 bases. This CDR3 is built from 16 residues. J was trimmed by 7 bases and V by 0 bases; bases with no gene match: 9. Germline CDR1 ENHRY, CDR2 SYGVKD. This CDR3 is CAISESTGTGRRGYTF. As DNA, the CDR3 is TGTGCCATCAGTGAGTCTACGGGGACAGGGCGACGTGGCTACACCTTC.

V gene TRBV6-2 or TRBV6-3 combines with J gene TRBJ2-7; D gene uncertain. The V end was cut by 2 bases, the J end by 5 bases, with 16 bases between. CDR3 length: 15 amino acids. Germline V gives CDR1 MNHEY, CDR2 SVGEGT. The CDR3 sequence is CASSYPGIRAHEQYF. The CDR3 DNA sequence: TGTGCCAGCAGTTACCCCGGTATCCGGGCCCACGAGCAGTACTTC.

This chain uses TRBV3-1 (or the pseudogene TRBV3-2) with TRBJ2-7, with D hard to call. CDR3 length: 16 amino acids. The V end was cut by 0 bases, the J end by 3 bases, with 15 bases between. CDR1 and CDR2 from the germline V gene are LGHDT and YNNKEL (reference sequence). The CDR3 protein is CASSQEARVSNYEQYF. CDR3 DNA sequence: TGTGCCAGCAGCCAAGAAGCCCGGGTTAGCAACTACGAGCAGTACTTC.

This rearrangement joins TRBV28 to TRBJ1-1; a possible D gene is TRBD1 (5 bases). The V and J ends lost 5 bases and 1 base respectively, with 11 bases between them. This CDR3 is built from 14 residues. In germline, CDR1 is MDHEN, CDR2 SYDVKM. The CDR3 region is CASSPGIRNTEAFF. The CDR3 region has the DNA TGTGCCAGCAGTCCAGGGATAAGGAACACTGAAGCTTTCTTT.